A single sample gave rise to the 28 T cell receptor beta chains below, sequenced in a study of blood T cell repertoires in COVID-19 (dated by TCRdb to 2018 to 2021). The library relied on the immunoSEQ multiplex PCR assay. The clones in this table, taken by TCRdb from immuneACCESS, are in-frame only. Not every clone is retained; where verified, under half of the shortfall comes from an unresolved V gene, and the cause of the rest is unknown. The table for this sample lists a few hundred thousand clones; 90% of them were counted only once. Jointly, the top ten make up about 6% of the sample. Material for sequencing was peripheral blood. The receptors originated from a woman between 50 and 59 years old with COVID-19, enrolled during active disease.

V usage is TRBV27 and J usage is TRBJ2-7, with TRBD2 as a possible D gene (5 bases). The germline V gene encodes CDR1 MNHEY and CDR2 SMNVEV (reference sequence). V lost 5 bases and J 5 bases, leaving 19 bases between the germline ends. The CDR3 has 15 amino acids. CDR3: CASSPTLGRRNEQYF. CDR3 DNA: TGTGCCAGCAGTCCAACCCTGGGGAGACGGAACGAGCAGTACTTC.

The CDR3 nucleotides read TGTGCCAGCAGCTTCCCCTCCGGGGGGCTAGCAAATGAGCAGTTCTTC. Amino acid sequence: CASSFPSGGLANEQFF. V usage is TRBV5-4 and J usage is TRBJ2-1; tentative D call: TRBD2 (7 bases). The ends were cut back, 2 bases at V and 7 bases at J, with 19 bases in the middle. The CDR3 length is 16 residues. Germline V gene sequence: CDR1 SGHNT, CDR2 YYREEE (reference sequence).

The chain uses TRBV19 and TRBJ2-5; possibly TRBD1 for D (6 bases). Germline V CDR1 and CDR2: LNHDA, SQIVND (reference sequence). The CDR3 spans 15 residues. V was clipped by 4 bases and J by 7 bases, with 19 bases between them. The CDR3 region is CASSREPGETGTQYF. As DNA, the CDR3 is TGTGCCAGTAGTAGAGAACCAGGGGAGACGGGGACCCAGTACTTC.

The rearrangement links TRBV6-1 to TRBJ1-5, with D possibly TRBD1 on 6 matching bases. This CDR3 is built from 15 residues. From germline, CDR1 is MNHNS and CDR2 SASEGT. Between the trimmed V and J ends, which lost 0 bases and 7 bases, there was a span of 13 bases. CDR3 in DNA: TGTGCCAGCAGTGAAGCAGGGGGAGGGATGCAGCCCCAGCATTTT. It encodes CASSEAGGGMQPQHF.

This rearrangement joins TRBV4-2 to TRBJ2-5, with D possibly matching TRBD1 (6 bases). V shed 4 bases and J shed 3 bases, with 12 bases lying between them. The CDR3 has 14 residues. Germline V lookup: CDR1 LGHNA, CDR2 YNFKEQ. The CDR3: CASSLGQTKETQYF. CDR3 nucleotide sequence: TGTGCCAGCAGCCTCGGACAGACCAAAGAGACCCAGTACTTC.

The chain employs TRBV5-6 and TRBJ2-7; D is uncertain. Deletions cut 1 base from V and 0 bases from J, with 5 bases between. Germline CDR1 reads SGHDT; CDR2 reads YYEEEE. The CDR3 extends over 13 amino acids. The CDR3 region is CASSLSPSYEQYF. As DNA, the CDR3 is TGTGCCAGCAGCTTGAGCCCCTCCTACGAGCAGTACTTC.

Points on this clone: The junction does not match germline at one end; this may be a read error. V usage is TRBV18 and J usage is TRBJ2-1; 9 nucleotides agree with TRBD2. The CDR3 runs to 13 residues. CDR1 is KGHSH, CDR2 LQKENI, per germline. The CDR3 DNA reads TGTGCCAGCTCATCTCTAGCGGGGACGATTTTTATCTTC. It yields the protein CASSSLAGTIFIF.

In its sample, this clone was seen once. V gene TRBV5-6 combines with J gene TRBJ2-3; TRBD1 might be the D (5 bases). Germline loops: CDR1 SGHDT, CDR2 YYEEEE. Trimming pared 1 base from V and 4 bases from J, leaving 7 bases between. The CDR3 extends over 13 amino acids. DNA of the CDR3: TGTGCCAGCAGCTTGTTAGGGGCAGATACGCAGTATTTT. Its protein product is CASSLLGADTQYF.

The V gene is TRBV5-1, the J gene TRBJ1-2; D is undetermined. From germline, CDR1 is SGHRS and CDR2 YFSETQ. Trimming left V 0 bases short and J 0 bases short, with 9 bases between. The CDR3 runs to 15 residues. Written as DNA, the CDR3 is TGCGCCAGCAGCTTGGCCCCCGGGACTAACTATGGCTACACCTTC. Amino acid sequence: CASSLAPGTNYGYTF.

V gene TRBV21-1 combines with J gene TRBJ2-7; the table's TRBD1 call for D was not verified on the DNA. TRBV21-1 is given as a pseudogene. This CDR3 contains 16 residues. CDR3 nucleotides: TGTGCCAGGATACGGACAGGCTCTCGAGAACTTTACGAGCAGTACTTC. Protein: CARIRTGSRELYEQYF.

The J gene is TRBJ2-5, the V gene TRBV7-2; D unresolved. The length of the CDR3 is 13 residues. Trimming took off 5 bases at V and 4 bases at J, with 11 bases between the two ends. CDR1 and CDR2 (germline): SGHTA, FQGNSA. This CDR3 reads CASSAVYGETQYF. CDR3 sequence (DNA): TGTGCCAGCAGCGCCGTCTACGGAGAGACCCAGTACTTC.

The V gene is TRBV27, the J gene TRBJ1-5, with D uncertain. The CDR3 covers 14 residues. V was clipped by 0 bases and J by 9 bases, with 12 bases between them. The germline V gene has CDR1 MNHEY and CDR2 SMNVEV (reference sequence). CDR3 in DNA: TGTGCCAGCAGTTTATCCCCGACGGGAAGGCCCCAGCATTTT. Protein product: CASSLSPTGRPQHF.

This chain uses TRBV19 with TRBJ2-1; D ambiguous. V was clipped by 2 bases and J by 3 bases, with 11 bases between them. The CDR3 contains 15 residues. From germline, CDR1 is LNHDA and CDR2 SQIVND (reference sequence). CDR3 protein: CASSISATFYNEQFF. CDR3 DNA sequence: TGTGCCAGTAGTATAAGCGCGACCTTCTACAATGAGCAGTTCTTC. Combining the CDR3 with reference TRBV19 and TRBJ2-1 gives the whole variable domain DGGITQSPKYLFRKEGQNVTLSCEQNLNHDAMYWYRQDPGQGLRLIYYSQIVNDFQKGDIAEGYSVSREKKESFPLTVTSAQKNPTAFYLCASSISATFYNEQFFGPGTRLTVL.

The chain joins TRBV27 to TRBJ2-5, with D perhaps TRBD1 (5 bases). This CDR3 spans 15 amino acids. Per germline, CDR1 MNHEY and CDR2 SMNVEV (reference sequence). V lost 6 bases to trimming and J lost 5 bases, with 19 bases between them. The CDR3 region is CASRAFDLGRETQYF. In DNA, the CDR3 is TGTGCCAGCAGAGCCTTTGATCTGGGGCGGGAGACCCAGTACTTC.

This chain connects TRBV4-1 to TRBJ2-5; 9 nucleotides align to TRBD2. There are 17 residues in the CDR3. Losses at the gene ends were 1 base for V and 4 bases for J; bases not matched to a gene: 10. The V gene's germline CDR1 is MGHRA and CDR2 YSYEKL. CDR3 residues: CASSQVLLAGAGETQYF. CDR3 in DNA: TGCGCCAGCAGCCAAGTCCTGTTAGCGGGAGCGGGAGAGACCCAGTACTTC.

The chain links TRBV6-5 to TRBJ2-3; D gene unclear. The CDR3 is 12 residues long. Germline V lookup: CDR1 MNHEY, CDR2 SVGAGI. V was shortened by 5 bases and J by 5 bases, with 8 bases between the two germline ends. The CDR3: CASSRGQDTQYF. The CDR3 DNA reads as TGTGCCAGCAGTCGCGGTCAAGATACGCAGTATTTT.

The chain is built from TRBV29-1 and TRBJ1-1; 7 bases map to TRBD1. Germline assignment: CDR1 SQVTM and CDR2 ANQGSEA. With V trimmed by 2 bases and J by 0 bases, 6 bases remained unmatched. The length of the CDR3 is 15 residues. CDR3 in amino acids: CSVERGTVMNTEAFF. The CDR3 bases are TGCAGCGTTGAACGGGGGACAGTTATGAACACTGAAGCTTTCTTT.

V and J are TRBV10-3 and TRBJ2-1, with a possible D match to TRBD1 (6 bases). The V and J ends lost 2 bases and 0 bases respectively, with 23 bases between them. Germline lookup yields CDR1 ENHRY and CDR2 SYGVKD. The CDR3 loop spans 20 amino acids. The CDR3: CAISEKGDIEIESSYNEQFF. In DNA, the CDR3 is TGTGCCATCAGTGAGAAGGGGGACATCGAAATCGAGAGCTCCTACAATGAGCAGTTCTTC.

The V and J genes are TRBV18 and TRBJ1-5, with 9 bases matching TRBD1. The CDR3 is made up of 18 amino acids. The junction had 9 bases not matched to a gene; V was cut back by 3 bases and J by 0 bases. Germline V CDR1 and CDR2: KGHSH, LQKENI. The CDR3 region has the DNA TGTGCCAGCTCACCCCGCGACAGGGGGATTTATAGCAATCAGCCCCAGCATTTT. As protein: CASSPRDRGIYSNQPQHF.

The chain is built from TRBV19 and TRBJ1-1; unclear D gene. CDR3 length: 12 residues. The V end was cut by 3 bases, the J end by 11 bases, with 13 bases between. The germline CDR1 and CDR2 sequences are LNHDA and SQIVND (reference sequence). This CDR3 is CASSMGWEGAFF. CDR3 sequence (DNA): TGTGCCAGTAGTATGGGCTGGGAGGGTGCTTTCTTT.

The chain carries TRBV23-1 and TRBJ2-2; 7 bases are shared with TRBD2. TRBV23-1 is an ORF, and what it does is uncertain. Unmatched junction bases numbered 9, after V lost 8 bases and J lost 3 bases. The CDR3 loop spans 15 amino acids. The CDR3 region is CASLEAGVHTGELFF. In DNA, the CDR3 is TGCGCCAGCCTCGAGGCGGGAGTTCACACCGGGGAGCTGTTTTTT.

The V gene is TRBV21-1, the J gene TRBJ2-1; no check of the table's D call, TRBD2, against the DNA was made. TRBV21-1 is marked as a pseudogene. The CDR3 spans 20 residues. In DNA, the CDR3 is TGTGCCAGCAGCAAGGTGGGTCGAACCGGGACTAGCGGGAGGGGCGATGAGCAGTTCTTC. It specifies CASSKVGRTGTSGRGDEQFF.

This chain links TRBV11-2 with TRBJ2-3; TRBD2 is a possible D gene (5 bases). The germline V gene encodes CDR1 SGHAT and CDR2 FQNNGV. The CDR3 is made up of 14 amino acids. V was pared by 0 bases and J by 1 base, with 5 bases between. Here the CDR3 reads CASSLERGTDTQYF. CDR3 DNA: TGTGCCAGCAGCTTAGAGCGGGGCACAGATACGCAGTATTTT.

This clone was counted between two and nine times. The chain is built from TRBV10-2 and TRBJ2-2; TRBD2 agrees at 8 bases. Germline CDR1 WSHSY, CDR2 SAAADI. V lost 4 bases, J lost 8 bases, and 9 bases stayed unmatched. This CDR3 contains 15 residues. For the CDR3, the DNA is TGCGCCAGCAGTGGGACTAGCCGAAATTCTGGGGAGCTGTTTTTT. Its protein product is CASSGTSRNSGELFF.

V usage is TRBV5-1 and J usage is TRBJ2-1, with D possibly being TRBD2 (7 bases). This CDR3 region has 19 residues. Per the germline V gene, CDR1 is SGHRS and CDR2 is YFSETQ. The V end lost 7 bases, the J end lost 6 bases, and 32 bases lay between the germline ends. The CDR3 nucleotides are TGCGCCAGCTCCCCAGAAGGGGGGGCATGGGAAGCCAGACGCAATGAGCAGTTCTTC. This codes for CASSPEGGAWEARRNEQFF.

The chain employs TRBV7-2 and TRBJ2-1, with 9 positions matching TRBD2. This CDR3 comprises 16 residues. Unmatched junction bases numbered 10, after V lost 3 bases and J lost 7 bases. Per germline, CDR1 SGHTA and CDR2 FQGNSA. CDR3 bases: TGTGCCAGCAGCTTGTCTGCGGGAGGGCCTTATAATGAGCAGTTCTTC. This codes for CASSLSAGGPYNEQFF.

The rearrangement uses TRBV6-5 and TRBJ2-5; 7 bases are a match to TRBD1. This CDR3 comprises 15 residues. With V trimmed by 2 bases and J by 1 base, 4 bases remained unmatched. From germline, CDR1 is MNHEY and CDR2 SVGAGI. CDR3 residues: CASSYGAGGQETQYF. The CDR3 DNA reads as TGTGCCAGCAGTTACGGGGCAGGGGGCCAAGAGACCCAGTACTTC.

The chain joins TRBV11-2 to TRBJ2-1, with TRBD2 identical over 7 bases. The CDR3 contains 16 residues. V gave up 0 bases and J gave up 1 base; unmatched junction bases: 3. In germline, CDR1 is SGHAT, CDR2 FQNNGV. This CDR3 reads CASSLERGGSYNEQFF. CDR3 DNA sequence: TGTGCCAGCAGCTTAGAGAGGGGAGGGTCCTACAATGAGCAGTTCTTC.